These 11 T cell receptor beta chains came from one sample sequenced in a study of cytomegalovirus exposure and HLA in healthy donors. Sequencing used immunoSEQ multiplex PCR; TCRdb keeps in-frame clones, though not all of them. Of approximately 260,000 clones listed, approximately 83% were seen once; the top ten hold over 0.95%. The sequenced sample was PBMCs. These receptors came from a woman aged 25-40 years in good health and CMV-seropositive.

The CDR3 DNA reads as TGTGCCAGCAGACTACAGGGGGTTGGAGAGACCCAGTACTTC. It encodes CASRLQGVGETQYF. V usage is TRBV6-5 and J usage is TRBJ2-5; 8 positions match TRBD1. The germline CDR1 and CDR2 sequences are MNHEY and SVGAGI. Germline trimming cut 6 bases from V and 4 bases from J; bases unmatched to any gene: 7. The CDR3 sequence is 14 residues long.

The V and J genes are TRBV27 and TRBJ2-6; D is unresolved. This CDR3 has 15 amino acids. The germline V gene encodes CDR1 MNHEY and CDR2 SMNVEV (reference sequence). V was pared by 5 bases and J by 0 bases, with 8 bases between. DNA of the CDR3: TGTGCCAGCAGTGGGCTTAGCTCTGGGGCCAACGTCCTGACTTTC. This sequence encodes CASSGLSSGANVLTF. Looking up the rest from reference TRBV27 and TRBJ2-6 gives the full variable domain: EAQVTQNPRYLITVTGKKLTVTCSQNMNHEYMSWYRQDPGLGLRQIYYSMNVEVTDKGDVPEGYKVSRKEKRNFPLILESPSPNQTSLYFCASSGLSSGANVLTFGAGSRLTVL.

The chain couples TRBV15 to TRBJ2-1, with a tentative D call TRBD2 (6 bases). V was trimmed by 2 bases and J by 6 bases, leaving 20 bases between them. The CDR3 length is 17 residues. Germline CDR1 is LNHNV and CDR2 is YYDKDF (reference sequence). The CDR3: CATSRTNIGLIRNEQFF. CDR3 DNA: TGTGCCACCAGCAGAACCAATATTGGACTAATCCGCAATGAGCAGTTCTTC. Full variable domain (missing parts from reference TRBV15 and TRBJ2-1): DAMVIQNPRYQVTQFGKPVTLSCSQTLNHNVMYWYQQKSSQAPKLLFHYYDKDFNNEADTPDNFQSRRPNTSFCFLDIRSPGLGDTAMYLCATSRTNIGLIRNEQFFGPGTRLTVL.

The CDR3 DNA follows: TGTGCCAGCAGACAAAGAAATGAAAAACTGTTTTTT. Translated: CASRQRNEKLFF. The genes are TRBV7-2 and TRBJ1-4; D is unresolved. Trimming shortened V by 6 bases and J by 5 bases, and 7 bases separated the two germline ends. The CDR3 spans 12 residues. CDR1 SGHTA and CDR2 FQGNSA come from the germline V gene. The whole variable domain, filled in from reference TRBV7-2 and TRBJ1-4, reads GAGVSQSPSNKVTEKGKDVELRCDPISGHTALYWYRQSLGQGLEFLIYFQGNSAPDKSGLPSDRFSAERTGGSVSTLTIQRTQQEDSAVYLCASRQRNEKLFFGSGTQLSVL.

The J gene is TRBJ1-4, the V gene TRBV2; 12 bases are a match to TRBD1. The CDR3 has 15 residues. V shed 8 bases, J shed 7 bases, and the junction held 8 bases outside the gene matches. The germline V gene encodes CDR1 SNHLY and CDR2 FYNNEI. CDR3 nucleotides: TGTGCCAGCGGAGGGACAGGGGGCGCCGGTGAAAAACTGTTTTTT. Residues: CASGGTGGAGEKLFF.

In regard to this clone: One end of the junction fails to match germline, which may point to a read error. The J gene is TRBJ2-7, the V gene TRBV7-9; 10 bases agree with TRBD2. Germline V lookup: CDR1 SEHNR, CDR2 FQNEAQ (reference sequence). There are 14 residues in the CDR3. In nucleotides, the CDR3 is TGTGCCAGCAGCATAGCGGGAGGCCCCTACGAGCAGTACTTC. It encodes CASSIAGGPYEQYF.

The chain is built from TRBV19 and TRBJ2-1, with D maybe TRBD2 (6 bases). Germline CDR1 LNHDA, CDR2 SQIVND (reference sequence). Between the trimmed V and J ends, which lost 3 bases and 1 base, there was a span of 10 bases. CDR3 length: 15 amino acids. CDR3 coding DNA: TGTGCCAGTAGTATTGATCGGGAGTCCTACAATGAGCAGTTCTTC. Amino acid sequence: CASSIDRESYNEQFF.

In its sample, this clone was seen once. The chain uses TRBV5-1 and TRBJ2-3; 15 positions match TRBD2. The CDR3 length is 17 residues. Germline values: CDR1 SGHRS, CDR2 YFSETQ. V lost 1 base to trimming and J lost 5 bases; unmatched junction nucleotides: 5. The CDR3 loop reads CASSLRTSGRVVDTQYF. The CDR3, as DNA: TGCGCCAGCAGCTTGAGGACTAGCGGGAGGGTAGTAGATACGCAGTATTTT.

CDR3 sequence (DNA): TGTGCCAGCAGCCCCCGGGCGCGGGAGTATTTGCCAGATACGCAGTATTTT. Encoded protein: CASSPRAREYLPDTQYF. V is TRBV9 and J is TRBJ2-3, with TRBD2 matching over 7 bases. Germline CDR1 is SGDLS and CDR2 is YYNGEE. J was trimmed by 4 bases and V by 4 bases; bases with no gene match: 15. The CDR3 length is 17 residues. The variable domain in full, with the rest retrieved from reference TRBV9 and TRBJ2-3, is DSGVTQTPKHLITATGQRVTLRCSPRSGDLSVYWYQQSLDQGLQFLIQYYNGEERAKGNILERFSAQQFPDLHSELNLSSLELGDSALYFCASSPRAREYLPDTQYFGPGTRLTVL.

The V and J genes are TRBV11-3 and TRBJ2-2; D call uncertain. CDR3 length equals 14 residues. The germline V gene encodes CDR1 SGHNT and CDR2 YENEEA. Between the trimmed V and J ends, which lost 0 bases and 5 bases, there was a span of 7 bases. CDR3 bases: TGTGCCAGCAGCTTAGATGGCGGAACCGGGGAGCTGTTTTTT. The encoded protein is CASSLDGGTGELFF.

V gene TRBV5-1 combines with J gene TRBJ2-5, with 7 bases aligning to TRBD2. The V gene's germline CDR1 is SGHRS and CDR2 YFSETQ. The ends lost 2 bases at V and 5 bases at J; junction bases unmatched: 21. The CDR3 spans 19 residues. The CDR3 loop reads CASSFYSPSSGAISETQYF. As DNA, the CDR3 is TGCGCCAGCAGCTTCTATTCGCCCTCTAGCGGCGCTATCTCTGAGACCCAGTACTTC.